The TCR beta chain under discussion was sequenced for a study of blood T cell repertoires in COVID-19. In the study overall: Samples of COVID-19 (acute and convalescent) were obtained from the United States, Italy and Spain. In each case, the material was cDNA or gDNA derived from T cells, B-cell-depleted T cells, or PBMCs.

J was trimmed by 13 bases and V by 4 bases; bases with no gene match: 8. Germline V gene sequence: CDR1 SGDLS, CDR2 YYNGEE. The CDR3 spans 13 residues. Original data processing: Researchers report that nucleated cell counts were estimated from reference gene primer amplification. TCRdb keeps only in-frame clones here, not all; method: immunoSEQ multiplex PCR. The DNA was the basis for D and trimming; V, J and clone size are from that table. The sample holds approximately 70,000 clones, around 89% seen once. This clonotype was obtained from an elderly woman with active COVID-19. The sample consisted of peripheral blood. J is TRBJ1-4 and V is TRBV9, with 9 bases identical to TRBD1. Here the CDR3 reads CASSPTTGGVLFF. The CDR3 DNA reads as TGTGCCAGCAGCCCAACTACAGGGGGCGTACTGTTTTTT.